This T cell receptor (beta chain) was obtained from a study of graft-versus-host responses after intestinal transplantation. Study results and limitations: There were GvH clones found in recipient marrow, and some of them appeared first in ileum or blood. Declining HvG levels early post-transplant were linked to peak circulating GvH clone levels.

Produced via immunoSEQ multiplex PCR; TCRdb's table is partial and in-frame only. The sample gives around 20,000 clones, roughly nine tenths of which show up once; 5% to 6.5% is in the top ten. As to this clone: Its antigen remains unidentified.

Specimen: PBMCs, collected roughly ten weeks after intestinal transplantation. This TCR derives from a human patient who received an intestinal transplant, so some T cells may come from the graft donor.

For the CDR3, the DNA is TGCGCCAGCAGCCAAGATTTAATCTCTGGAAACACCATATATTTT. Its protein product is CASSQDLISGNTIYF. The J gene is TRBJ1-3, the V gene TRBV4-3; D uncertain. V dropped 0 bases and J dropped 0 bases, with 6 bases sitting between them. The CDR3 covers 15 residues. CDR1 and CDR2 from the germline V gene are LGHNA and YSLEER.